This T cell receptor (beta chain) was profiled in a study of T cell repertoires in cytomegalovirus infection. About the research overall: Selected CMV epitopes included recently identified HLA-C-restricted ones as well as well-studied HLA-B-restricted ones. CMV infection plus the matching HLA type was flagged by public TCR beta signatures. Study-wide results and limits: The response measured ex vivo was dominated by TCR beta clonotypes (HLA-C-restricted and CMV-specific). Cumulative public TCR beta family frequency identified CMV carriers with the relevant HLA.

Using its own MiXCR run on the reads, TCRdb lists one record per CDR3 protein. The table lists approximately 1,000,000 distinct CDR3 sequences, roughly a third of them singletons. This clonotype was recorded at least ten times. Antigen: not known. V gave up 2 bases and J gave up 0 bases, with 8 bases separating them. CDR1 is MNHEY and CDR2 is SVGAGI in the germline V gene. This CDR3 comprises 14 residues. The origin of this receptor is a human donor in good health (CMV status not recorded). Some clones in this sample may be carry-over from other donors' samples. Sample: cultured CD8+ T cells from PBMCs, taken from culture after CMV antigen stimulation. This sequence joins TRBV6-5 and TRBJ2-7; tentatively, D is TRBD1 or TRBD2 (5 bases each). Written as DNA, the CDR3 is TGTGCCAGCAGTTACCTCGGGACCTCCTACGAGCAGTACTTC. Translated, it gives CASSYLGTSYEQYF.